This TCR beta chain was captured in a study of T cells after yellow fever vaccination. V was pared by 0 bases and J by 0 bases, with 8 bases between. The CDR3 sequence is 16 residues long. Germline CDR1 reads MNHEY; CDR2 reads SVGAGI. TCRdb re-called the 5' RACE reads through MiXCR, storing one row per CDR3 protein. The repertoire includes approximately 510,000 distinct CDR3 sequences, just over 20% of them detected once, and less than 20% sits in the top ten. The input for sequencing was PBMCs, taken 20 to 25 days after the first yellow fever vaccination. The source is a man aged 18 to 35 who received the YFV17D yellow fever vaccine. V and J are TRBV6-5 and TRBJ1-4; D gene ambiguous. The CDR3 DNA sequence: TGTGCCAGCAGTTACTCCTTTGGGGCAACTAATGAAAAACTGTTTTTT. Encoded protein: CASSYSFGATNEKLFF.